Listed below are T cell receptor beta chains from one sample, sequenced in a study of blood T cell repertoires in COVID-19. Sequenced by immunoSEQ multiplex PCR; TCRdb stores in-frame clones only, minus some. The table shows more than 35,000 clones, with roughly nine tenths occurring only once. The material sequenced was peripheral blood. The receptors derive from a human donor in a cohort sampled during active COVID-19. Each CDR3 is given with its conserved first and last residue. The D gene is left open where the match is weak. Size is omitted from some rows. Given values are once, few, many or a class for expanded clones.

V	D	size	J	CDR3	DNA
TRBV27	NA	NA	TRBJ2-2	CASSPFNTGELFF	TGTGCCAGCAGTCCCTTCAACACCGGGGAGCTGTTTTTT
TRBV7-9	NA	NA	TRBJ2-7	CASSYNTAGLAYEQYF	TGTGCCAGCAGCTATAATACAGCGGGCCTCGCCTACGAGCAGTACTTC
TRBV19	NA	few	TRBJ2-7	CASSLTPTGAEQYF	TGTGCCAGTAGCCTAACCCCGACAGGCGCCGAGCAGTACTTC
TRBV18	TRBD2	NA	TRBJ2-1	CASSVAGGPYNEQFF	TGTGCCAGCTCAGTAGCGGGAGGGCCCTACAATGAGCAGTTCTTC
TRBV29-1	TRBD1	NA	TRBJ1-4	CSGASGTGAEKLFF	TGCAGCGGTGCGTCAGGGACAGGGGCTGAAAAACTGTTTTTT
TRBV28	TRBD2	NA	TRBJ2-1	CASSTSPGLAGFGQFF	TGTGCCAGCAGTACATCGCCGGGACTAGCGGGATTCGGACAGTTCTTC
TRBV7-2	TRBD2	NA	TRBJ2-1	CASSQLIYSGRPNEQFF	TGTGCCAGCAGCCAACTCATATATAGCGGGAGGCCCAATGAGCAGTTCTTC
TRBV4-1	TRBD1	medium-sized	TRBJ1-5	CASRGSGQGQPQHF	TGCGCCAGCAGGGGGTCGGGACAGGGCCAGCCCCAGCATTTT
TRBV3-1/TRBV3-2	TRBD2	NA	TRBJ2-7	CASSIAGSYEQYF	TGTGCCAGCAGCATAGCGGGCTCCTACGAGCAGTACTTC
TRBV5-4	NA	NA	TRBJ1-1	CASSLGGGKGPLRTEAFF	TGTGCCAGCAGCTTGGGGGGTGGTAAGGGGCCCTTAAGAACTGAAGCTTTCTTT
TRBV7-9	NA	NA	TRBJ1-2	CASSFFSGDGYTF	TGTGCCAGCAGCTTTTTCTCGGGGGATGGCTACACCTTC
TRBV19	NA	NA	TRBJ2-2	CASSIRGNTGELFF	TGTGCCAGTAGTATCAGGGGAAACACCGGGGAGCTGTTTTTT
TRBV27	TRBD2	NA	TRBJ2-7	CASTPSAGVLLGEQYF	TGTGCCAGCACCCCCTCAGCGGGAGTTTTGCTCGGCGAGCAGTACTTC
TRBV18	TRBD1	NA	TRBJ1-2	CASSPSTGGFYGYTF	TGTGCCAGCTCACCCTCGACAGGGGGATTCTATGGCTACACCTTC
TRBV10-2	TRBD2	once	TRBJ2-1	CASSESSGGYNEQFF	TGCGCCAGCAGTGAATCTAGCGGGGGCTACAATGAGCAGTTCTTC
TRBV5-6	NA	once	TRBJ2-7	CASSPGGRAVYEQYF	TGTGCCAGCAGCCCGGGTGGCAGGGCCGTATACGAGCAGTACTTC
TRBV5-1	TRBD1	NA	TRBJ2-5	CASSLGGQGAGETQYF	TGCGCCAGCAGCTTGGGGGGACAGGGGGCTGGAGAGACCCAGTACTTC
TRBV19	TRBD2	NA	TRBJ2-3	CASSVGGGTDTQYF	TGTGCCAGTAGTGTGGGGGGGGGCACAGATACGCAGTATTTT
TRBV28	NA	once	TRBJ1-2	CASSLAVLGADGYTF	TGTGCCAGCAGTTTAGCCGTCTTGGGGGCGGATGGCTACACCTTC
TRBV10-3	NA	once	TRBJ2-3	CAISDPQGRTDTQYF	TGTGCCATCAGTGATCCTCAGGGCCGCACAGATACGCAGTATTTT
TRBV9	NA	few	TRBJ1-3	CASSVTGTYSGNTIYF	TGTGCCAGCAGCGTAACAGGGACCTACTCTGGAAACACCATATATTTT
TRBV2	NA	NA	TRBJ2-1	CASKAALESYNEQFF	TGTGCCAGCAAAGCGGCGTTAGAATCCTACAATGAGCAGTTCTTC
TRBV6-6	TRBD1	NA	TRBJ1-6	CASRRSHGQGQSSYNSPLHF	TGTGCCAGCAGGCGAAGCCATGGACAGGGGCAGAGCTCCTATAATTCACCCCTCCACTTT
TRBV5-1	TRBD2	NA	TRBJ2-5	CASSPLAGGQETQYF	TGCGCCAGCAGTCCGCTAGCGGGGGGCCAAGAGACCCAGTACTTC
TRBV15	NA	NA	TRBJ2-1	CATGYRGNNEQFF	TGTGCCACGGGTTATAGAGGGAACAATGAGCAGTTCTTC
TRBV4-2	NA	NA	TRBJ2-7	CASSQGSNRDLHEQYF	TGTGCCAGCAGCCAAGGTTCTAACAGGGACCTCCACGAGCAGTACTTC
TRBV2	NA	NA	TRBJ1-5	CASSVERNQPQHF	TGTGCCAGCAGTGTGGAGCGGAATCAGCCCCAGCATTTT
TRBV7-2	NA	NA	TRBJ1-2	CASRRTSKGGYTF	TGTGCCAGCAGGAGAACCTCGAAGGGGGGCTACACCTTC
TRBV7-9	TRBD2	NA	TRBJ2-5	CASTSPPGLAEETQYF	TGTGCCAGCACCTCCCCCCCGGGACTAGCGGAAGAGACCCAGTACTTC
TRBV5-1	TRBD1	NA	TRBJ2-2	CASSTDRGAGELFF	TGCGCCAGCAGCACGGACAGGGGGGCCGGGGAGCTGTTTTTT
TRBV29-1	NA	NA	TRBJ2-7	CSATVLGEQYF	TGCAGCGCCACAGTCCTGGGCGAGCAGTACTTC
TRBV16	TRBD1	NA	TRBJ2-5	CASSQQGQEGETQYF	TGTGCCAGCAGCCAACAGGGACAGGAGGGAGAGACCCAGTACTTC
TRBV6-6	TRBD2	few	TRBJ2-7	CASSHTAGDEQYF	TGTGCCAGCAGTCACACCGCGGGAGACGAGCAGTACTTC
TRBV5-6	NA	NA	TRBJ2-7	CASSLFSSYEQYF	TGTGCCAGCAGCTTGTTCAGCTCCTACGAGCAGTACTTC
TRBV9	NA	few	TRBJ2-3	CASSGGKGGGLDTQYF	TGTGCCAGCAGCGGAGGGAAGGGTGGGGGGTTGGATACGCAGTATTTT
TRBV5-1	NA	NA	TRBJ2-5	CASSYTTGQETQYF	TGCGCCAGCAGCTATACCACAGGCCAAGAGACCCAGTACTTC
TRBV4-1	NA	NA	TRBJ2-7	CASSHLNREEQYF	TGCGCCAGCAGCCACCTAAATAGGGAGGAGCAGTACTTC
TRBV5-6	NA	few	TRBJ1-1	CASSYRQAWNTEAFF	TGTGCCAGCAGCTATAGACAGGCCTGGAACACTGAAGCTTTCTTT
TRBV5-4	TRBD2	NA	TRBJ2-3	CASSLGGAGTDTQYF	TGTGCCAGCAGCCTCGGGGGGGCGGGCACAGATACGCAGTATTTT
TRBV5-1	NA	NA	TRBJ2-7	CASSPGLTPEQYF	TGCGCCAGCAGCCCCGGACTTACCCCCGAGCAGTACTTC
TRBV4-3	NA	NA	TRBJ2-1	CASSQDPAGEKNEQFF	TGCGCCAGCAGCCAAGATCCGGCAGGGGAAAAAAATGAGCAGTTCTTC
TRBV2	NA	NA	TRBJ1-3	CASRAVPSGNTIYF	TGTGCCAGCAGGGCAGTACCCTCTGGAAACACCATATATTTT
TRBV5-1	TRBD2	NA	TRBJ2-1	CASSLGGSVSNEQFF	TGCGCCAGCAGCTTGGGCGGGAGCGTTAGCAATGAGCAGTTCTTC
TRBV10-3	TRBD1	NA	TRBJ2-7	CATWGGQGASVYEQYF	TGTGCCACCTGGGGGGGACAGGGGGCTTCGGTCTACGAGCAGTACTTC
TRBV30	NA	NA	TRBJ1-5	CAWRARLDQPQHF	TGTGCCTGGAGAGCGAGACTTGATCAGCCCCAGCATTTT
TRBV27	TRBD2	NA	TRBJ2-3	CASSLGRTSITDTQYF	TGTGCCAGCAGCCTAGGAAGGACTAGCATAACAGATACGCAGTATTTT
TRBV4-1	NA	NA	TRBJ2-4	CASSPAGEIAKNIQYF	TGCGCCAGCAGCCCGGCAGGGGAGATAGCCAAAAACATTCAGTACTTC
TRBV19	NA	NA	TRBJ2-7	CASSTHGGEQYF	TGTGCCAGTAGTACACACGGGGGCGAGCAGTACTTC
TRBV11-3	TRBD1	NA	TRBJ1-6	CASSLGTGKDSPLHF	TGTGCCAGCAGCTTGGGGACAGGGAAGGATTCACCCCTCCACTTT
TRBV29-1	TRBD2	NA	TRBJ2-7	CSVTAGGHEQYF	TGCAGCGTCACGGCGGGAGGGCACGAGCAGTACTTC
TRBV5-1	TRBD2	NA	TRBJ2-1	CASSLEASGGNEQFF	TGCGCCAGCAGCTTGGAAGCTAGCGGGGGGAATGAGCAGTTCTTC
TRBV6-5	TRBD1	NA	TRBJ1-2	CASRTGTNYGYTF	TGTGCCAGCCGGACAGGAACTAACTATGGCTACACCTTC
TRBV5-1	NA	NA	TRBJ1-4	CASSLGWGLENEKLFF	TGCGCCAGCAGCTTGGGTTGGGGGCTGGAGAATGAAAAACTGTTTTTT